This TCR beta chain was identified during a study of cytomegalovirus exposure and HLA in healthy donors. General study findings and limits: The HLA-A and HLA-B alleles of most subjects were reportedly predicted accurately from TCR beta sequences. Cytomegalovirus association was listed for 164 TCR beta chains.

Looked up from germline, CDR1 is LNHDA and CDR2 is SQIVND (reference sequence). The CDR3 loop spans 13 amino acids. V was trimmed by 8 bases and J by 6 bases, leaving 13 bases between them. Primers included in the PCR were 60 Vbeta and 13 Jbeta primers. This table comes from immunoSEQ multiplex PCR, and its TCRdb copy is limited to in-frame clones, with some not included. This repertoire shows nearly 200,000 clones, 75% to 85% found once; its top ten account for around 0.4%. As regards this clone: Its antigen is not identified.

The receptor's source is a male donor in good health and CMV-seropositive. The V call is TRBV19, the J call TRBJ1-4; a weak D match, TRBD1 (5 bases). Specimen: PBMCs. CDR3 coding DNA: TGTGCCAGTGCTTCACAGGTGGATGAAAAACTGTTTTTT. Its translation is CASASQVDEKLFF.